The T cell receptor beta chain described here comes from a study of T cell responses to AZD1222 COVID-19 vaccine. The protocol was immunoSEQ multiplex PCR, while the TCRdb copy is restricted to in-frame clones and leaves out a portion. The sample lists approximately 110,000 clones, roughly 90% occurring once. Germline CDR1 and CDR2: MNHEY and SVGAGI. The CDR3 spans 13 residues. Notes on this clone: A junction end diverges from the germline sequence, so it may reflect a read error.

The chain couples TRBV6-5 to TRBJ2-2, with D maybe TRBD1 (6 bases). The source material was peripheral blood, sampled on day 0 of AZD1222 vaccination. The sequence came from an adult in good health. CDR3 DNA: TGTGCCAGCAGTTACTCCCCCGAGGGGGAACTGTTTTTT. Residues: CASSYSPEGELFF.